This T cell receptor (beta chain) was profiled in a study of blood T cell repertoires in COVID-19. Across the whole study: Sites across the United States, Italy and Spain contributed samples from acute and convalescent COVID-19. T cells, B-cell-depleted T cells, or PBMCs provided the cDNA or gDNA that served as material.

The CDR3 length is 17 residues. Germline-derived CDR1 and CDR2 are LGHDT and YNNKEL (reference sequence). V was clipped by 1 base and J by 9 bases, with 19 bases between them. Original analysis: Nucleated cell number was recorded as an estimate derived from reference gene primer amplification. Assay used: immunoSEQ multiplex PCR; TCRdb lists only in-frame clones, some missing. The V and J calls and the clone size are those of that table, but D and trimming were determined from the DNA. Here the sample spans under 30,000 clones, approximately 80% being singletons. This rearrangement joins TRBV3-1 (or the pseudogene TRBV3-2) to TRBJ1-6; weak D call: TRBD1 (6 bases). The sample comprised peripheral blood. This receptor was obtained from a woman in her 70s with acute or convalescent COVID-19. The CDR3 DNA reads TGTGCCAGCAGCCAAGGAAGTTCAGGGGCGTCCCGTTCACCCCTCCACTTT. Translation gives CASSQGSSGASRSPLHF.